The next 13 T cell receptor beta chains were all read from a single sample in a study of blood T cell repertoires in COVID-19. Assay used: immunoSEQ multiplex PCR; TCRdb lists only in-frame clones, some missing. This table has 250,000 to 300,000 clones, roughly 90% appearing once. Sequencing was done on a sample of PBMCs or T cells enriched from blood (not recorded which). The receptors derive from a woman aged 30 to 39 who had recovered from COVID-19.

The V gene is TRBV7-2, the J gene TRBJ2-1, with 11 bases identical to TRBD2. CDR1 is SGHTA, CDR2 FQGNSA, per germline. The CDR3 length is 17 residues. Unmatched junction bases numbered 12, after V lost 5 bases and J lost 6 bases. The DNA of the CDR3 is TGTGCCAGCAGCCCAATTAGCGGGAGGGGGTCTTCCAATGAGCAGTTCTTC. This encodes CASSPISGRGSSNEQFF.

This clone appeared a few times. The chain recombines TRBV27 with TRBJ2-3, with 9 bases fitting TRBD1. Per germline, CDR1 MNHEY and CDR2 SMNVEV (reference sequence). The CDR3 spans 16 residues. The trim removed 5 bases at V and 8 bases at J, leaving 14 bases unmatched. CDR3 loop: CASSPGTGKRVATQYF. CDR3 nucleotides: TGTGCCAGCAGTCCCGGGACAGGGAAACGGGTCGCTACGCAGTATTTT.

J is TRBJ1-4 and V is TRBV28; D not certain. Trimming removed 7 bases from V and 7 bases from J, with 19 bases in between. This CDR3 is built from 15 residues. Germline V gene data show CDR1 as MDHEN and CDR2 as SYDVKM. The CDR3 loop reads CASKDQEQIVEKLFF. The CDR3 region has the DNA TGTGCCAGCAAAGATCAGGAACAAATTGTTGAAAAACTGTTTTTT.

The rearrangement links TRBV28 to TRBJ2-7; 7 bases are shared with TRBD1. This CDR3 comprises 15 residues. Germline values: CDR1 MDHEN, CDR2 SYDVKM. J lost 4 bases, V lost 6 bases, and 12 bases had no gene match. The CDR3: CASRFTGAVGYEQYF. The CDR3 nucleotides are TGTGCCAGCAGATTTACAGGGGCGGTCGGATACGAGCAGTACTTC. Full variable domain (outside the CDR3, taken from reference TRBV28 and TRBJ2-7): DVKVTQSSRYLVKRTGEKVFLECVQDMDHENMFWYRQDPGLGLRLIYFSYDVKMKEKGDIPEGYSVSREKKERFSLILESASTNQTSMYLCASRFTGAVGYEQYFGPGTRLTVT.

This rearrangement joins TRBV28 to TRBJ2-2; D is unresolved. Germline values: CDR1 MDHEN, CDR2 SYDVKM. Trimming pared 6 bases from V and 2 bases from J, leaving 10 bases between. The CDR3 contains 14 residues. The CDR3 is CASSIYVNTGELFF. The CDR3 DNA reads TGTGCCAGCAGCATCTACGTTAACACCGGGGAGCTGTTTTTT. Drawing the rest from reference TRBV28 and TRBJ2-2, the complete variable domain is DVKVTQSSRYLVKRTGEKVFLECVQDMDHENMFWYRQDPGLGLRLIYFSYDVKMKEKGDIPEGYSVSREKKERFSLILESASTNQTSMYLCASSIYVNTGELFFGEGSRLTVL.

The chain recombines TRBV7-3 with TRBJ2-3; TRBD2 aligns across 7 bases. CDR1 and CDR2 (germline): SGHTA, FQGTGA. Losses at the gene ends were 1 base for V and 0 bases for J; bases not matched to a gene: 4. The CDR3 is 16 amino acids. In DNA, the CDR3 is TGTGCCAGCAGCTTAAGTAGCGGGTTTAGCACAGATACGCAGTATTTT. Translation gives CASSLSSGFSTDTQYF.

The V gene is TRBV11-1, the J gene TRBJ2-5; 7 bases match TRBD2. V was pared by 5 bases and J by 2 bases, with 8 bases of the junction left unmatched. The length of the CDR3 is 15 residues. Germline V CDR1 and CDR2: SGHAT, FQDESV (reference sequence). The CDR3 reads CASSTWASGQETQYF. As DNA, the CDR3 is TGTGCCAGCAGCACATGGGCTAGCGGACAAGAGACCCAGTACTTC.

The J gene is TRBJ2-2, the V gene TRBV15, with D possibly matching TRBD2 (5 bases). This CDR3 contains 16 residues. Per germline, CDR1 LNHNV and CDR2 YYDKDF (reference sequence). Trimming took 0 bases from V and 4 from J, leaving 12 bases between them. The DNA of the CDR3 is TGTGCCACCAGCAGAGACTATAGCGAAATCACCGGGGAGCTGTTTTTT. It translates to CATSRDYSEITGELFF.

This clone appeared a single time. The chain couples TRBV21-1 to TRBJ1-2; the DNA was not used to check the table's D call, TRBD1. TRBV21-1 is shown as a pseudogene. The CDR3 sequence is 14 residues long. CDR3 loop: CASSKITGKSGYTF. DNA of the CDR3: TGTGCCAGCAGCAAAATAACAGGGAAGAGCGGCTACACCTTC.

The rearrangement joins TRBV4-2 to TRBJ2-1; 9 bases fit TRBD2. The CDR3 runs to 15 residues. Looked up from germline, CDR1 is LGHNA and CDR2 is YNFKEQ. The J segment lost 7 bases and the V segment lost 1 base, leaving 5 bases of the junction unmatched. CDR3 sequence (DNA): TGTGCCAGCAGCCAAGTAGCGGGAGTAGGGAATGAGCAGTTCTTC. Translation gives CASSQVAGVGNEQFF.

The rearrangement joins TRBV3-1 (or the pseudogene TRBV3-2) to TRBJ2-6, with D possibly TRBD1 on 5 matching bases. The V gene's germline CDR1 is LGHDT and CDR2 YNNKEL (reference sequence). Trimming took 5 bases from V and 0 from J, leaving 14 bases between them. The CDR3 is 17 residues long. The DNA for the CDR3 is TGTGCCAGCAGCACCGACAGACCCCACTCTGGGGCCAACGTCCTGACTTTC. Translated: CASSTDRPHSGANVLTF.

The V and J genes are TRBV14 and TRBJ2-7; the D is unclear. The CDR3 has 12 amino acids. Germline-derived CDR1 and CDR2 are SGHDN and FVKESK. V gave up 1 base and J gave up 6 bases, with 7 bases separating them. This CDR3 reads CASSQGGSEQYF. The CDR3 DNA reads as TGTGCCAGCAGCCAAGGAGGTTCCGAGCAGTACTTC.

The chain joins TRBV9 to TRBJ1-2; TRBD1 matches at 7 bases. V lost 4 bases to trimming and J lost 3 bases; unmatched junction nucleotides: 12. The germline V gene has CDR1 SGDLS and CDR2 YYNGEE. The CDR3 has 16 residues. The CDR3 coding sequence is TGTGCCAGCAGCTTTACCCATGAGACAGGGTACTATGGCTACACCTTC. This sequence encodes CASSFTHETGYYGYTF.